A selection of T cell receptor beta chains follows, all from one sample in a study of blood T cell repertoires in COVID-19. This table comes from immunoSEQ multiplex PCR, and its TCRdb copy is limited to in-frame clones, with some not included. The top ten clones hold 30% to 45% of a sample with roughly 100,000 clones, approximately 80% of them seen once. The sample consisted of peripheral blood. The receptors stem from an older man with acute or convalescent COVID-19. CDR3s include the opening cysteine and the closing phenylalanine or tryptophan. Fields, in order: D gene, V gene, clone size, J gene, CDR3 protein, CDR3 DNA. The D gene is left open where the match is weak. A row's size may be missing; if present it is once, few, many or a size class.

TRBD2,TRBV28,.,TRBJ2-2,CASINSGSAGELFF,TGTGCCAGCATCAATAGCGGGAGTGCCGGGGAGCTGTTTTTT
.,TRBV18,.,TRBJ2-1,CASGGGGSYNEQFF,TGTGCCAGTGGGGGAGGGGGCTCCTACAATGAGCAGTTCTTC
TRBD2,TRBV28,.,TRBJ2-7,CASSFASGTYEQYF,TGTGCCAGCAGTTTCGCTAGCGGAACCTACGAGCAGTACTTC
.,TRBV10-1,few,TRBJ2-2,CASSETEVRSTGELFF,TGCGCCAGCAGTGAGACGGAGGTCCGATCCACCGGGGAGCTGTTTTTT
TRBD2,TRBV4-1,.,TRBJ2-5,CASSQDHGGAGGPETQYF,TGCGCCAGCAGCCAAGATCATGGGGGAGCGGGAGGGCCGGAGACCCAGTACTTC
TRBD2,TRBV28,.,TRBJ2-1,CASSFPTGLAGINEQFF,TGTGCCAGCAGTTTCCCCACTGGACTAGCGGGGATCAATGAGCAGTTCTTC
.,TRBV7-8,.,TRBJ2-3,CASSLAGVTDTQYF,TGTGCCAGCAGCTTAGCCGGGGTCACAGATACGCAGTATTTT
TRBD1,TRBV27,.,TRBJ1-2,CASSRWTGGDGYTF,TGTGCCAGCAGCCGATGGACAGGGGGGGATGGCTACACCTTC
TRBD1,TRBV29-1,.,TRBJ2-7,CSVDRGRGEQYF,TGCAGCGTAGACAGGGGGCGCGGGGAGCAGTACTTC
.,TRBV7-8,.,TRBJ1-1,CASSLGGGMNTEAFF,TGTGCCAGCAGCCTTGGGGGGGGGATGAACACTGAAGCTTTCTTT
.,TRBV27,.,TRBJ1-3,CASSPDRSSGNTIYF,TGTGCCAGCAGCCCAGACAGGTCCTCTGGAAACACCATATATTTT
.,TRBV5-4,.,TRBJ2-5,CASSRDRYQETQYF,TGTGCCAGCAGCCGCGACAGGTACCAAGAGACCCAGTACTTC
.,TRBV7-9,.,TRBJ2-7,CASSFRQTAQPYEQYF,TGTGCCAGCAGCTTCCGACAGACAGCCCAACCCTACGAGCAGTACTTC
TRBD1,TRBV7-2,.,TRBJ1-2,CASSPQQGALYGYTF,TGTGCCAGCAGCCCGCAACAGGGGGCCCTCTATGGCTACACCTTC
.,TRBV5-5,.,TRBJ1-1,CASSYLSLNTEAFF,TGTGCCAGCAGCTATTTGAGTTTGAACACTGAAGCTTTCTTT
.,TRBV28,.,TRBJ1-6,CASSLATLYNSPLHF,TGTGCCAGCAGTTTAGCGACACTTTATAATTCACCCCTCCACTTT
.,TRBV12-5,.,TRBJ2-7,CASGSLPGVGQYF,TGTGCTAGTGGTTCCCTCCCAGGGGTGGGGCAGTACTTC
.,TRBV6-5,.,TRBJ2-7,CASSRRTALEQYF,TGTGCCAGCAGTAGGAGGACAGCCCTCGAGCAGTACTTC
.,TRBV19,.,TRBJ2-7,CASRRTGTYEQYF,TGTGCCAGTAGGAGAACAGGGACCTACGAGCAGTACTTC
.,TRBV18,.,TRBJ2-5,CASSPLDTQETQYF,TGTGCCAGCTCACCACTTGACACCCAAGAGACCCAGTACTTC
.,TRBV7-2,.,TRBJ2-7,CASSQGGQFFEQYF,TGTGCCAGCAGCCAGGGGGGACAGTTTTTCGAGCAGTACTTC
.,TRBV6-6,.,TRBJ1-1,CASSRGERKEAFF,TGTGCCAGCAGTCGCGGGGAGAGAAAGGAAGCTTTCTTT
.,TRBV4-3,.,TRBJ1-3,CASSQDSSSGNTIYF,TGCGCCAGCAGCCAGGACAGTTCGTCTGGAAACACCATATATTTT
.,TRBV11-1,.,TRBJ2-1,CASSLRLDYNEQFF,TGTGCCAGCAGCTTGAGACTAGACTACAATGAGCAGTTCTTC
.,TRBV7-9,.,TRBJ1-2,CASSLVGAGYTF,TGTGCCAGCAGCTTAGTTGGGGCTGGCTACACCTTC
.,TRBV7-3,.,TRBJ1-6,CASSLDGAWSPLHF,TGTGCCAGCAGCTTAGATGGGGCTTGGTCACCCCTCCACTTT
.,TRBV6-5,.,TRBJ1-1,CASSRPSRGEAFF,TGTGCCAGCAGTAGGCCTTCCCGCGGTGAAGCTTTCTTT
.,TRBV18,.,TRBJ2-5,CASSRAAGLETQYF,TGTGCCAGCTCACGGGCGGCAGGGTTAGAGACCCAGTACTTC
TRBD2,TRBV5-6,.,TRBJ2-3,CASILLDGRGTDTQYF,TGTGCCAGCATCCTTTTGGACGGGAGGGGCACAGATACGCAGTATTTT
.,TRBV27,.,TRBJ2-1,CASSGRGLFSYNEQFF,TGTGCCAGCAGTGGACGGGGACTTTTCTCCTACAATGAGCAGTTCTTC
TRBD1,TRBV28,.,TRBJ1-1,CASGDRGEYTEAFF,TGTGCCAGCGGAGACAGGGGTGAATACACTGAAGCTTTCTTT
TRBD1,TRBV28,.,TRBJ1-2,CASSLSTGGGGYTF,TGTGCCAGCAGTTTATCAACAGGGGGAGGTGGCTACACCTTC
.,TRBV20-1,.,TRBJ2-1,CSASLLYEQFF,TGCAGTGCCTCCCTTCTTTATGAGCAGTTCTTC
.,TRBV9,.,TRBJ2-7,CASSVGVGGGISYEQYF,TGTGCCAGCAGCGTAGGGGTGGGTGGAGGAATCTCCTACGAGCAGTACTTC
TRBD1,TRBV7-8,.,TRBJ1-1,CASSLSFQGGTEAFF,TGTGCCAGCAGCTTAAGTTTTCAGGGGGGCACTGAAGCTTTCTTT
TRBD2,TRBV2,few,TRBJ2-3,CASSGLAGEDTQYF,TGTGCCAGCAGTGGACTAGCGGGAGAGGATACGCAGTATTTT
TRBD2,TRBV11-3,.,TRBJ2-1,CASSFEGPTSVKFF,TGTGCCAGCAGCTTCGAGGGCCCGACTAGCGTCAAGTTCTTC